This section outlines one T cell receptor beta chain sequence together with its context. The antigen it recognizes is unknown. It has no much larger one-base neighbor in the sample; base qualities were not kept. Using the deep immunoSEQ assay, multiplex PCR amplified TCR CDR3 regions from genomic DNA. Extracted genomic DNA from each cell subset was spread evenly across all wells of several immunoSEQ 96-well plates, with each plate serving as a replicate. For unsorted PBMC, roughly 300 ng of genomic DNA, equivalent to about 30,000 T cell genomes, went into each replicate PCR. Unsorted PBMC genomic DNA was sequenced across ten immunoSEQ deep assay plates. The purified libraries were quantified using a Qubit 3.0 fluorometer, sized with a Bioanalyzer 2100, and then quantified again using the KAPA Library Quantification kit. A separate single-read 150-cycle Illumina NextSeq 550 flow cell was used to sequence each immunoSEQ 96-well plate. The original methods were these. Because the immunoSEQ output held only junctional sequences and lacked quality scores, the filtering could not match the filtering applied to full-length reads. To assign V/J genes and CDR3, sequences were annotated against IMGT germline references using PyIR, a Python wrapper for IgBLAST v1.9. Reads were removed for weak V/J assignments (E-value above 1e-6), missing CDR3, stop codons, out-of-frame junctions, or ambiguous translated residues. V3J clonotypes were defined by identical inferred V gene, J gene, and CDR3 amino acid sequence. The percentage overlap between two repertoires was calculated by dividing the number of shared unique clonotypes by the size of the smaller repertoire. Three approaches were used to assess repertoire richness: RTK rarefaction, the Chao1 estimator, and Recon v2.1 estimates of unobserved clonotypes. This is the immuneACCESS table as TCRdb keeps it, with only in-frame sequences that have V and J called. A part of the clones is gone; compared with another copy, unresolved V genes explain less than half, and the rest is unexplained. That table is the source of V, J and clone size, and D and trimming were worked out from the DNA. This sample gives roughly 480,000 clones in total; roughly 85% of them show up just once. The ten largest make up roughly 12% of the sample.

The CDR3 goes from the cysteine to the phenylalanine over 15 residues. Only the CDR3 region is kept as DNA, spanning 45 bases read in frame from base 1. V gives up 6 bases and J gives up 3 bases, and the segment between their germline ends measures 14 bases. The CDR1 and CDR2 encoded by the germline V gene are SGHAT and FQNNGV. These data originate in a study of shared clonotypes between healthy human individuals (dated by TCRdb to 2020 to 2022). Study-wide context: A couple of women and a few men aged 18 to 49 years were included in the cohort. The study deeply sequenced blood TCR repertoires of about 5 healthy adults to estimate repertoire size and the extent of clonotype sharing between individuals. Each donor's leukapheresis produced roughly between roughly 0.94 and 9.5 billion PBMCs. To increase sequencing depth and limit assay-specific biases, TCR repertoire library preparation and sequencing were carried out by different laboratories using diverse techniques. On the study overall, not on this receptor specifically: The small number of donors limited the genetic and exposure-history diversity represented. Sampling was restricted to blood, and TCR repertoires in tissue are likely to differ from TCR repertoires in blood. Pairwise subsampling indicated that sequencing depth was expected to affect the degree of clonotype sharing among donors.

Donors were healthy HIV-negative adults with no recently reported acute infections or vaccinations. Every donor was a Caucasian adult living in Nashville, Tennessee, USA. For unsorted samples, about 90 million PBMCs were counted, and genomic DNA was extracted using the QIAamp DNA Blood Mini kit. After blood collection by leukapheresis, PBMCs were isolated using Ficoll-Histopaque density gradient centrifugation and then cryopreserved in the vapor phase of liquid nitrogen. The specimen sequenced was PBMCs. Recombination linked TRBV11-2 to TRBJ1-4, with no confidently assigned D gene. The TCR was taken from a woman aged 40 to 50 in good health. Some clones in this sample may be carry-over from other donors' samples. The nucleotides read TGTGCCAGCAGTTTCGGTTGGCGGTCTAATGAAAAACTGTTTTTT. The translation is CASSFGWRSNEKLFF.